This T cell receptor beta chain comes out of a study of cytomegalovirus exposure and HLA in healthy donors. The PCR had 60 Vbeta and 13 Jbeta primers. Produced via immunoSEQ multiplex PCR; TCRdb's table is partial and in-frame only. The sample lists 180,000 or so clones, roughly 80% seen once, with approximately 4.1% in the top ten. The CDR3 is made up of 15 amino acids. Germline loops: CDR1 LNHDA, CDR2 SQIVND (reference sequence). V dropped 1 base and J dropped 2; count of bases not matched to a gene: 5. This clone was observed once. The clonotype comes from a woman between 45 and 65 years old in good health and CMV-seropositive. The J gene is TRBJ2-7, the V gene TRBV19, with 7 bases fitting TRBD2. The sequencing sample was made of PBMCs. This CDR3 reads CASSIGWRGTYEQYF. The CDR3 DNA reads TGTGCCAGTAGTATAGGCTGGCGGGGGACCTACGAGCAGTACTTC.